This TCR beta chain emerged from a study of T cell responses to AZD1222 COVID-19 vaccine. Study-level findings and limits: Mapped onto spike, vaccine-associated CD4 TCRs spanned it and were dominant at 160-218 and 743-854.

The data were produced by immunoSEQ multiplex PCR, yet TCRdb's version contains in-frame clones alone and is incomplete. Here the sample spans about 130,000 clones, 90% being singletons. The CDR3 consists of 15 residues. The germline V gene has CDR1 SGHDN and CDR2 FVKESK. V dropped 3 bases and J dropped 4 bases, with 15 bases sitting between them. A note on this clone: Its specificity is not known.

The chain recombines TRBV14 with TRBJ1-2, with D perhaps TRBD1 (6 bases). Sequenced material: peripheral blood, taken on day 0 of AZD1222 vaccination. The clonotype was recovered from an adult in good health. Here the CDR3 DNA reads TGTGCCAGCAGCCATGGGGGGGCAGCTCCCTATGGCTACACCTTC. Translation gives CASSHGGAAPYGYTF.